What follows is one TCR beta chain and its context. The antigen remains unidentified. With 60 Vbeta and 13 Jbeta primers, the PCR was carried out. Per the original methods: Roughly 11 million shared chains were among the approximately 87 million unique TCR beta chains that a later analysis counted. Only in-frame clones appear in the TCRdb table, and some are missing; sequencing was by immunoSEQ multiplex PCR. Clone size and V and J calls were adopted from that table, with D and trimming inferred from the DNA. This sample's clone table lists roughly 200,000 clones. The CDR3 consists of 16 residues. Germline V CDR1 and CDR2: SGHDT, YYEEEE. J was trimmed by 1 base and V by 4 bases; bases with no gene match: 7. These data come from a study of cytomegalovirus exposure and HLA in healthy donors. Study-wide points: Among TCR beta chains, those listed as cytomegalovirus-associated numbered about 150.

Sequencing was done on a sample of PBMCs. V usage is TRBV5-6 and J usage is TRBJ2-7; 11 bases are a match to TRBD2. The clonotype originates from a girl aged 2-15 years in good health and CMV-seropositive. The CDR3 spells CASSLRTSGFSYEQYF. CDR3 DNA: TGTGCCAGCAGCCTTCGGACTAGCGGGTTTTCCTACGAGCAGTACTTC.